This T cell receptor (beta chain) was profiled in a study of blood T cell repertoires in COVID-19. Study information: Material from acute and convalescent COVID-19 was sourced from the United States, Italy and Spain. PBMCs, B-cell-depleted T cells, or T cells were the source of the cDNA or gDNA that made up the material.

Methods used by the authors: From reference gene primer amplification, estimates of nucleated cell counts were derived. TCRdb's table, derived via immunoSEQ multiplex PCR, lists solely in-frame clones and lacks some. That table gives V, J and clone size, and the DNA gave D and trimming. The sample includes about 68,000 clones, about four fifths of them seen just once. This CDR3 contains 12 residues. V lost 5 bases to trimming and J lost 2 bases, with 7 bases between them. CDR1 is SGHAT and CDR2 is FQNNGV in the germline V gene. The rearrangement joins TRBV11-2 to TRBJ2-7; D might be TRBD2 (6 bases). Sequencing used peripheral blood. The source is a woman in her sixties or seventies with acute or convalescent COVID-19. As DNA, the CDR3 is TGTGCCAGCAGCCCTAGCGCCTACGAGCAGTACTTC. Encoded protein: CASSPSAYEQYF. The full variable domain, with the rest looked up from reference TRBV11-2 and TRBJ2-7, is EAGVAQSPRYKIIEKRQSVAFWCNPISGHATLYWYQQILGQGPKLLIQFQNNGVVDDSQLPKDRFSAERLKGVDSTLKIQPAKLEDSAVYLCASSPSAYEQYFGPGTRLTVT.